Below, 8 T cell receptor beta chains from the same sample are listed, as sequenced in a study of graft-versus-host responses after intestinal transplantation (dated by TCRdb to the early 2020s). No antigen has been assigned to these receptors. Library preparation used the immunoSEQ multiplex PCR assay. TCRdb's version of the immuneACCESS table is confined to in-frame rearrangements and falls short of the full clone set. An unresolved V gene accounts for under half of the shortfall where checked; the remainder is of unknown origin. Within this sample are tens of thousands of clones, with roughly nine tenths of them counted one time only. 0.62% of the sample lies in the top ten. The time point label here, explained by the study, means: cells obtained before transplantation from donor or recipient. This sample comprised unstimulated CD4+ T cells sorted from spleen or lymph node cells, obtained before transplant. The receptor set was obtained from a human donor who was the organ donor for an intestinal transplant.

This chain uses TRBV28 with TRBJ2-7, with 15 bases identical to TRBD2. The CDR3 runs 15 residues. Germline values: CDR1 MDHEN, CDR2 SYDVKM. J lost 5 bases, V lost 5 bases, and 4 bases had no gene match. The CDR3 loop is CASSTRTSGRDEQYF. The CDR3 region has the DNA TGTGCCAGCAGTACTCGGACTAGCGGGAGGGACGAGCAGTACTTC.

The V gene is TRBV6-5, the J gene TRBJ2-3; 9 bases align to TRBD1. Germline V CDR1 and CDR2: MNHEY, SVGAGI. The CDR3 runs to 15 residues. V was clipped by 4 bases and J by 1 base; unmatched bases: 3. The CDR3 region is CASSSRQGGTDTQYF. CDR3 DNA sequence: TGTGCCAGCAGTTCCAGACAGGGGGGCACAGATACGCAGTATTTT.

The rearrangement uses TRBV2 and TRBJ1-1; a weak D match, TRBD1 (6 bases). Deletions cut 4 bases from V and 5 bases from J, with 17 bases between. The CDR3 extends over 15 amino acids. Germline CDR1 reads SNHLY; CDR2 reads FYNNEI. The CDR3 sequence: CASSVIGRGATEAFF. The DNA for the CDR3 is TGTGCCAGCAGTGTAATTGGCAGGGGTGCGACTGAAGCTTTCTTT. Using reference TRBV2 and TRBJ1-1 for the parts outside the CDR3, the full variable domain is EPEVTQTPSHQVTQMGQEVILRCVPISNHLYFYWYRQILGQKVEFLVSFYNNEISEKSEIFDDQFSVERPDGSNFTLKIRSTKLEDSAMYFCASSVIGRGATEAFFGQGTRLTVV.

The rearrangement uses TRBV27 and TRBJ2-5, with 10 bases fitting TRBD2. Germline CDR1 MNHEY, CDR2 SMNVEV (reference sequence). Trimming took 4 bases from V and 1 from J; bases not matched to a gene: 9. There are 17 residues in the CDR3. CDR3 nucleotide sequence: TGTGCCAGCAGTTCTCGAACTTTAGCGGGAGGCCAAGAGACCCAGTACTTC. It specifies CASSSRTLAGGQETQYF.

The chain recombines TRBV25-1 with TRBJ2-7; D possibly corresponds to TRBD2 (5 bases). V gave up 6 bases and J gave up 4 bases, with 10 bases separating them. The CDR3 has 12 amino acids. Per the germline V gene, CDR1 is MGHDK and CDR2 is SYGVNS. The CDR3 bases are TGTGCCAGCAGCCGGGGTGGTTACGAGCAGTACTTC. Translation: CASSRGGYEQYF.

This clone was detected only once. The chain uses TRBV6-6 and TRBJ2-1, with a possible D match to TRBD2 (6 bases). The CDR3 runs to 16 residues. The V gene's germline CDR1 is MNHNY and CDR2 SVGAGI (reference sequence). V was shortened by 5 bases and J by 5 bases, with 19 bases between the two germline ends. The CDR3 DNA follows: TGTGCCAGCAGTACCGTGATCGGAGGGGATAACAATGAGCAGTTCTTC. Its protein is CASSTVIGGDNNEQFF.

The chain links TRBV28 to TRBJ2-7; 8 nucleotides align to TRBD1. The CDR3 has 15 residues. The V and J ends lost 5 bases and 3 bases, in that order; junction bases with no gene match: 9. Germline V gene data show CDR1 as MDHEN and CDR2 as SYDVKM. CDR3 sequence (DNA): TGTGCCAGCAGTCTCCGGGACAGGCCCCTCTACGAGCAGTACTTC. This codes for CASSLRDRPLYEQYF.

The rearrangement joins TRBV5-4 to TRBJ2-2, with 8 bases aligning to TRBD2. The CDR3 runs to 15 residues. J gave up 6 bases and V 0 bases, and 4 bases lay outside the gene matches. Looked up from germline, CDR1 is SGHNT and CDR2 is YYREEE (reference sequence). CDR3 sequence: CASSLESSGPGELFF. The CDR3 bases are TGTGCCAGCAGCTTGGAGTCTAGCGGGCCCGGGGAGCTGTTTTTT.